This TCR beta chain was sequenced in a study of HIV-infected children after antiretroviral therapy interruption. Trimming took off 2 bases at V and 2 bases at J, with 8 bases between the two ends. This CDR3 is 14 amino acids long. CDR1 is MNHEY, CDR2 SMNVEV, per germline (reference sequence). Unique molecular identifiers were included in an RNA-based 3' RACE TCR library. TCRdb fed the 3' RACE reads into MiXCR, producing one record per CDR3 protein. This repertoire shows approximately 95,000 distinct CDR3 sequences, 6% to 8.5% found once; its top ten account for 0.85% to 1.2%. This clonotype was detected many times. Stated treatment: PENTA 11 planned treatment interruption arm or continuous ART arm. Samples needed at least 5 million viable cryopreserved PBMCs. Naive CD4+ CD45RA+ CD45RO- T cells were FACS-sorted from thawed PBMCs.

The V and J genes are TRBV27 and TRBJ2-3; no firm D call. The TCR was taken from a pool of human donors with HIV. Here the sequenced sample was CD45RA+ CD4+ T cells from PBMCs, pooled from several time points, taken from a donor given antiretroviral therapy, either interrupted or continuous. The subset: naive CD4+ CD45RA+ CD45RO- T cells. The CDR3 DNA is TGTGCCAGCAGTTTAGTACAGCCCACAGATACGCAGTATTTT. It yields the protein CASSLVQPTDTQYF.